This T cell receptor (beta chain) stems from a study of blood T cell repertoires in COVID-19. Study-level background: Acute-phase and convalescent COVID-19 samples originated in the United States, Italy and Spain.

Libraries were prepared by immunoSEQ multiplex PCR; TCRdb keeps only in-frame clonotypes and omits some of them. The data hold around 240,000 clones, with approximately 90% observed a single time. V shed 6 bases and J shed 0 bases, with 9 bases lying between them. This CDR3 comprises 14 residues. CDR1 is ENHRY, CDR2 SYGVKD, per germline. The cohort comprised adults aged roughly 18 to 100 years residing in 24 US areas. Someone with COVID-19 had been met by exposed participants within 2 weeks before study entry. Sequences were obtained from PBMCs or T cells enriched from blood (not recorded which). The origin of this receptor is a man aged 50 to 60 who had been exposed to COVID-19. This chain joins TRBV10-3 and TRBJ2-1; TRBD2 is a possible D gene (6 bases). CDR3 in DNA: TGTGCCATCAGACCGGGACTCTCCTACAATGAGCAGTTCTTC. Translating it yields CAIRPGLSYNEQFF.